Listed below are T cell receptor beta chains from one sample, sequenced in a study of T cell responses to AZD1222 COVID-19 vaccine. Libraries were prepared by immunoSEQ multiplex PCR; TCRdb keeps only in-frame clonotypes and omits some of them. The sample shows more than 120,000 clones, around 93% of them seen only once. Sequenced material: peripheral blood, taken on day 0 of AZD1222 vaccination. These TCRs come from an adult in good health. Each CDR3 is given with its conserved first and last residue. D genes are given only for firm matches. The size field is filled for only some rows; it gives once, few, many or a size class.

>TRBD1|once|TRBV3-1/TRBV3-2|TRBJ2-5
CASSQGDRKTQYF
TGTGCCAGCAGCCAAGGGGACAGAAAGACCCAGTACTTC
>.|.|TRBV12-3/TRBV12-4|TRBJ1-2
CASSLSDRNGYTF
TGTGCCAGCAGTTTATCGGACAGAAATGGCTACACCTTC
>.|.|TRBV9|TRBJ2-3
CASSAGHSVGSDTQYF
TGTGCCAGCAGCGCCGGACACTCAGTGGGCTCAGATACGCAGTATTTT
>.|.|TRBV25-1|TRBJ1-2
CASRRDNYGYTF
TGTGCCAGCAGGAGGGACAACTATGGCTACACCTTC
>.|.|TRBV6-2/TRBV6-3|TRBJ1-1
CASGRFGTEAFF
TGTGCCAGCGGCCGGTTTGGCACTGAAGCTTTCTTT
>.|.|TRBV6-2/TRBV6-3|TRBJ1-1
CASSYRGTRARITEAFF
TGTGCCAGCAGTTACCGAGGGACAAGGGCGAGAATCACTGAAGCTTTCTTT
>TRBD1|.|TRBV6-6|TRBJ2-5
CASTYQTGTLIETQYF
TGTGCCAGCACTTACCAGACAGGGACACTAATTGAGACCCAGTACTTC
>TRBD2|.|TRBV11-2|TRBJ2-1
CASSLKREGYNEQFF
TGTGCCAGCAGCTTAAAGCGGGAGGGGTACAATGAGCAGTTCTTC
>TRBD1|.|TRBV7-2|TRBJ2-3
CASSPRTGWSDTQYF
TGTGCCAGCAGCCCCCGGACAGGGTGGTCGGATACGCAGTATTTT
>.|.|TRBV2|TRBJ1-4
CASSGVSGEKLFF
TGTGCCAGCTCAGGGGTGAGCGGTGAAAAACTGTTTTTT
>.|.|TRBV28|TRBJ2-1
CASSLWGGGSGNEQFF
TGTGCCAGCAGTTTATGGGGTGGCGGAAGTGGGAATGAGCAGTTCTTC